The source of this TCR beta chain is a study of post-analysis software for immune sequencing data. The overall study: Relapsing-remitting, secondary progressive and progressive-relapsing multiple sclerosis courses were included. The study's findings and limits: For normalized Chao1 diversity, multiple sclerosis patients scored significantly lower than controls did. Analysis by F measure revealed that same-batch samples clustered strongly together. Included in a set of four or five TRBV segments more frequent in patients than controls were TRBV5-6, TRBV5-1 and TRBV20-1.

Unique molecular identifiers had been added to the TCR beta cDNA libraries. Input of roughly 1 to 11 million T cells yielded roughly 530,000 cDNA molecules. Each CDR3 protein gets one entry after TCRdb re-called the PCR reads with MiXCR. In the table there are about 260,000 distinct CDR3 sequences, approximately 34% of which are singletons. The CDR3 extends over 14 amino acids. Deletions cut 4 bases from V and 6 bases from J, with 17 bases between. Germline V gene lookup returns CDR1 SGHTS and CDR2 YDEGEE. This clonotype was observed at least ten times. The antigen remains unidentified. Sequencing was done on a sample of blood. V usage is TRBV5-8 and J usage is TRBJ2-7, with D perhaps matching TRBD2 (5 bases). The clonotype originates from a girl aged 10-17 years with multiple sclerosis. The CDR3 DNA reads TGTGCCAGCAGCACCTGGACTGAGTGGAGCGAGCAGTACTTC. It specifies CASSTWTEWSEQYF.